This TCR beta chain was captured in a study of T-cell reconstitution after alpha-beta-depleted transplantation in children. General observations from the study: About two months after transplant, alpha-beta T cells reportedly came from several hundred expanded graft clones. Surviving recipient cells, namely T cells and thymic progenitors, were the source of high day-60 TCRbeta diversity in some patients. Newly made T cells mostly supplied T-cell counts and diversity one year after transplant.

The CDR3 has 12 amino acids. The germline gives CDR1 KGHSH, CDR2 LQKENI. Unmatched junction bases numbered 3, after V lost 3 bases and J lost 8 bases. The TCRbeta library incorporated unique molecular identifiers. TCRdb analysed the PCR reads with MiXCR anew, one entry per CDR3 protein. This sample has fewer than 35,000 distinct CDR3 sequences, with under 8% found just once. This clonotype was found many times. Its antigen is undetermined. The sequence was collected from a male patient between 5 and 17 years old who had a stem cell transplant for acute myeloid leukemia, so the T cells may come from the graft donor. The starting material was PBMCs, mostly from graft donor cells, obtained 180 days after TCRalphabeta/CD19-depleted stem cell transplant. The chain has TRBV18 and TRBJ1-2, with TRBD1 identical over 7 bases. The DNA of the CDR3 is TGTGCCAGCTCACCTGACAGGGAAGGCTACACCTTC. Amino acids: CASSPDREGYTF.